The 26 T cell receptor beta chains presented below share a single source sample, sequenced in a study of cytomegalovirus exposure and HLA in healthy donors. Primers: 60 Vbeta forward and 13 Jbeta reverse. TCRdb keeps only in-frame clones here, not all; method: immunoSEQ multiplex PCR. In total, the table holds 130,000 to 150,000 clones. Material for sequencing was PBMCs. The receptors come from a woman between 50 and 59 years old in good health and CMV-seronegative.

The J gene is TRBJ2-5, the V gene TRBV9, with TRBD2 matching 11 bases. The germline V gene encodes CDR1 SGDLS and CDR2 YYNGEE. V was clipped by 3 bases and J by 5 bases; unmatched bases: 12. The CDR3 totals 17 residues. CDR3 DNA: TGTGCCAGCAGCGGCGACAGGGTAACTAGCGGGAGCGAGACCCAGTACTTC. It codes for CASSGDRVTSGSETQYF.

V usage is TRBV2 and J usage is TRBJ1-2; D is perhaps TRBD1 (5 bases). CDR3 length: 12 residues. V gave up 3 bases and J gave up 5 bases, with 7 bases separating them. Germline CDR1 SNHLY, CDR2 FYNNEI. The CDR3 region is CASSETAYGYTF. For the CDR3, the DNA is TGTGCCAGCAGTGAGACAGCTTATGGCTACACCTTC. Full variable domain (missing parts from reference TRBV2 and TRBJ1-2): EPEVTQTPSHQVTQMGQEVILRCVPISNHLYFYWYRQILGQKVEFLVSFYNNEISEKSEIFDDQFSVERPDGSNFTLKIRSTKLEDSAMYFCASSETAYGYTFGSGTRLTVV.

The chain employs TRBV5-1 and TRBJ1-2; the match to TRBD1 covers 7 bases. Germline trimming cut 2 bases from V and 0 bases from J; bases unmatched to any gene: 4. The CDR3 sequence is 15 residues long. In germline, CDR1 is SGHRS, CDR2 YFSETQ. The CDR3 is CASSFKTGANYGYTF. The DNA for the CDR3 is TGCGCCAGCAGCTTCAAAACAGGGGCTAACTATGGCTACACCTTC. The full variable domain, with the rest looked up from reference TRBV5-1 and TRBJ1-2, is KAGVTQTPRYLIKTRGQQVTLSCSPISGHRSVSWYQQTPGQGLQFLFEYFSETQRNKGNFPGRFSGRQFSNSRSEMNVSTLELGDSALYLCASSFKTGANYGYTFGSGTRLTVV.

The chain carries TRBV2 and TRBJ2-4, with D perhaps TRBD2 (6 bases). Trimming stripped 7 bases from V and 9 bases from J, with 10 bases between. CDR1 and CDR2 from the germline V gene are SNHLY and FYNNEI. The CDR3 runs to 11 residues. CDR3 nucleotides: TGTGCCAGCATGAGGGGAGGCATTCAGTACTTC. This codes for CASMRGGIQYF.

The chain uses TRBV7-9 and TRBJ2-7; TRBD2 matches at 8 bases. The V gene's germline CDR1 is SEHNR and CDR2 FQNEAQ (reference sequence). The CDR3 is 14 amino acids. Trimming took 2 bases from V and 5 from J; bases not matched to a gene: 5. CDR3 sequence: CASSLTSGKNEQYF. CDR3 bases: TGTGCCAGCAGCTTAACTAGCGGTAAGAACGAGCAGTACTTC. Looking up the rest from reference TRBV7-9 and TRBJ2-7 gives the full variable domain: DTGVSQNPRHKITKRGQNVTFRCDPISEHNRLYWYRQTLGQGPEFLTYFQNEAQLEKSRLLSDRFSAERPKGSFSTLEIQRTEQGDSAMYLCASSLTSGKNEQYFGPGTRLTVT.

The chain employs TRBV11-2 and TRBJ2-7; no clear D. Trimming removed 2 bases at V and 2 bases at J, with 10 bases between. The CDR3 loop spans 14 amino acids. Germline-derived CDR1 and CDR2 are SGHAT and FQNNGV. This CDR3 is CASSLTARTYEQYF. The DNA of the CDR3 is TGTGCCAGCAGCTTAACAGCCAGGACCTACGAGCAGTACTTC. Full variable domain (outside the CDR3, taken from reference TRBV11-2 and TRBJ2-7): EAGVAQSPRYKIIEKRQSVAFWCNPISGHATLYWYQQILGQGPKLLIQFQNNGVVDDSQLPKDRFSAERLKGVDSTLKIQPAKLEDSAVYLCASSLTARTYEQYFGPGTRLTVT.

The V call is TRBV19, the J call TRBJ1-2; 10 positions match TRBD1. V was clipped by 5 bases and J by 7 bases; unmatched bases: 4. This CDR3 is built from 13 residues. CDR1 LNHDA and CDR2 SQIVND come from the germline V gene (reference sequence). CDR3 nucleotides: TGTGCCAGTAGTTATAGGGACAGGGGTGGCTACACCTTC. Translation gives CASSYRDRGGYTF.

The V call is TRBV2, the J call TRBJ2-5; 7 nucleotides align to TRBD2. CDR1 and CDR2 from the germline V gene are SNHLY and FYNNEI. CDR3 length: 14 residues. After removal of 7 bases from V and 3 bases from J, the junction contained 8 bases not matched to a gene. DNA for the CDR3: TGTGCCAGCAATTTGGGGCGGGGGAAAGAGACCCAGTACTTC. This encodes CASNLGRGKETQYF.

CDR3: CASSIATVLGNEQFF. The CDR3 DNA is TGTGCCAGTAGTATTGCGACAGTTTTAGGTAATGAGCAGTTCTTC. The J gene is TRBJ2-1, the V gene TRBV19; possible D gene TRBD1, 5 bases. The CDR3 consists of 15 residues. V gave up 3 bases and J gave up 7 bases, with 16 bases separating them. Germline-derived CDR1 and CDR2 are LNHDA and SQIVND (reference sequence).

V is TRBV19 and J is TRBJ1-2, with D possibly matching TRBD1 (6 bases). Trimming left V 7 bases short and J 2 bases short, with 17 bases between. The germline gives CDR1 LNHDA, CDR2 SQIVND (reference sequence). The CDR3 is 15 amino acids. CDR3 sequence reads: CASTQAGEGNYGYTF. The CDR3 bases are TGTGCCAGTACCCAGGCAGGGGAAGGGAACTATGGCTACACCTTC. Variable domain in full (rest from reference TRBV19 and TRBJ1-2): DGGITQSPKYLFRKEGQNVTLSCEQNLNHDAMYWYRQDPGQGLRLIYYSQIVNDFQKGDIAEGYSVSREKKESFPLTVTSAQKNPTAFYLCASTQAGEGNYGYTFGSGTRLTVV.

This chain uses TRBV19 with TRBJ1-5, with 10 bases identical to TRBD1. Looked up from germline, CDR1 is LNHDA and CDR2 is SQIVND (reference sequence). The CDR3 has 20 residues. Losses at the gene ends were 5 bases for V and 0 bases for J; bases not matched to a gene: 16. The CDR3 sequence is CASSPGQGGSVGYSNQPQHF. The CDR3 DNA reads TGTGCCAGTAGTCCAGGACAGGGGGGATCGGTGGGATATAGCAATCAGCCCCAGCATTTT.

The rearrangement links TRBV6-4 to TRBJ2-3; TRBD1 agrees at 8 bases. Germline assignment: CDR1 MRHNA and CDR2 SNTAGT. This CDR3 spans 12 amino acids. V shed 8 bases and J 7 bases; nucleotides not matched to a gene: 5. CDR3 in DNA: TGTGCCAGCGGGACAGGCGACAATACGCAGTATTTT. Protein sequence: CASGTGDNTQYF.

The J gene is TRBJ2-2, the V gene TRBV9; 7 bases map to TRBD2. This CDR3 has 16 amino acids. Germline V gene sequence: CDR1 SGDLS, CDR2 YYNGEE. With 3 bases clipped from V and 0 bases from J, the junction kept 5 bases outside the gene matches. CDR3 protein: CASSAKAGTNTGELFF. The CDR3 DNA is TGTGCCAGCAGCGCCAAAGCGGGGACGAACACCGGGGAGCTGTTTTTT. The variable domain in full, completed from reference TRBV9 and TRBJ2-2, reads DSGVTQTPKHLITATGQRVTLRCSPRSGDLSVYWYQQSLDQGLQFLIQYYNGEERAKGNILERFSAQQFPDLHSELNLSSLELGDSALYFCASSAKAGTNTGELFFGEGSRLTVL.

This chain uses TRBV7-2 with TRBJ1-3; the match to TRBD1 covers 7 bases. The CDR3 consists of 15 residues. V gave up 2 bases and J gave up 2 bases; unmatched junction bases: 3. Germline loops: CDR1 SGHTA, CDR2 FQGNSA. The CDR3 DNA reads TGTGCCAGCAGCTTACAGGGGACAGCTGGAAACACCATATATTTT. Translated, it gives CASSLQGTAGNTIYF.

The CDR3 DNA reads TGTGCCTGGGATCGTAGGCTAGCGGGAGCGAACACCGGGGAGCTGTTTTTT. It specifies CAWDRRLAGANTGELFF. The rearrangement joins TRBV30 to TRBJ2-2; 10 bases match TRBD2. The CDR3 has 17 residues. Germline CDR1 GTSNPN, CDR2 SVGIG (reference sequence). The J segment lost 0 bases and the V segment lost 5 bases, leaving 9 bases of the junction unmatched.

A word on this clone: Other DNA sequences in the sample encode the same CDR3. The V call is TRBV18, the J call TRBJ1-1; a weak D match, TRBD1 (6 bases). Between the trimmed V and J ends, which lost 6 bases and 3 bases, there was a span of 14 bases. The germline gives CDR1 KGHSH, CDR2 LQKENI. The CDR3 is 14 residues long. The CDR3 DNA is TGTGCCAGCTCCCCTGGCGGGGGGCACACTGAAGCTTTCTTT. As protein: CASSPGGGHTEAFF.

The V call is TRBV7-2, the J call TRBJ2-5; 10 bases are a match to TRBD2. Losses at the gene ends were 4 bases for V and 3 bases for J; bases not matched to a gene: 14. Germline assignment: CDR1 SGHTA and CDR2 FQGNSA. The CDR3 loop spans 18 amino acids. The CDR3 here is CASSSPHPAGGREETQYF. CDR3 coding DNA: TGTGCCAGCAGCTCCCCCCACCCAGCGGGAGGGCGAGAAGAGACCCAGTACTTC.

V usage is TRBV9 and J usage is TRBJ2-1; the match to TRBD2 covers 8 bases. V shed 5 bases and J 8 bases; nucleotides not matched to a gene: 9. The germline V gene encodes CDR1 SGDLS and CDR2 YYNGEE. The CDR3 has 14 amino acids. The CDR3 is CASRTGLVGDEQFF. The DNA of the CDR3 is TGTGCCAGCAGAACGGGACTAGTTGGCGATGAGCAGTTCTTC.

The chain joins TRBV5-1 to TRBJ1-1, with a weak D call TRBD1 (6 bases). The ends were cut back, 0 bases at V and 7 bases at J, with 13 bases in the middle. Looked up from germline, CDR1 is SGHRS and CDR2 is YFSETQ. The CDR3 extends over 14 amino acids. CDR3 sequence: CASSLGQGRGEAFF. The CDR3 nucleotides are TGCGCCAGCAGCTTGGGCCAGGGGAGAGGTGAAGCTTTCTTT.

The chain recombines TRBV18 with TRBJ1-4; TRBD1 might be the D (5 bases). Germline CDR1 is KGHSH and CDR2 is LQKENI. The CDR3 has 16 residues. Trimming removed 1 base at V and 2 bases at J, with 11 bases between. CDR3 residues: CASSPQGQLTNEKLFF. In nucleotides, the CDR3 is TGTGCCAGCTCACCACAGGGGCAATTGACTAATGAAAAACTGTTTTTT.

This rearrangement joins TRBV7-8 to TRBJ2-3, with 11 positions matching TRBD2. The J segment lost 3 bases and the V segment lost 3 bases, leaving 2 bases of the junction unmatched. This CDR3 has 15 amino acids. Germline V gives CDR1 SGHVS, CDR2 FQNEAQ. This chain's CDR3 is CASSFSGRVTDTQYF. The DNA of the CDR3 is TGTGCCAGCAGCTTTAGCGGGAGGGTAACAGATACGCAGTATTTT. Combining the CDR3 with reference TRBV7-8 and TRBJ2-3 gives the whole variable domain GAGVSQSPRYKVAKRGQDVALRCDPISGHVSLFWYQQALGQGPEFLTYFQNEAQLDKSGLPSDRFFAERPEGSVSTLKIQRTQQEDSAVYLCASSFSGRVTDTQYFGPGTRLTVL.

The J gene is TRBJ1-5, the V gene TRBV6-5; D is uncertain. The CDR3 has 15 residues. The V gene lost 8 bases and the J gene lost 5 bases, with 19 bases spanning the gap. Germline-derived CDR1 and CDR2 are MNHEY and SVGAGI. The CDR3 DNA is TGTGCCAGCCAGACTGGAAACGGGAAAGATCAGCCCCAGCATTTT. It is translated as CASQTGNGKDQPQHF.

V and J are TRBV5-1 and TRBJ2-1; 9 nucleotides match TRBD2. From germline, CDR1 is SGHRS and CDR2 YFSETQ. Losses at the gene ends were 2 bases for V and 0 bases for J; bases not matched to a gene: 6. The CDR3 sequence is 17 residues long. CDR3 bases: TGCGCCAGCAGCTTAACTAGCGGGCGAAGCTCCTACAATGAGCAGTTCTTC. It encodes CASSLTSGRSSYNEQFF. The full variable domain, with the rest looked up from reference TRBV5-1 and TRBJ2-1, is KAGVTQTPRYLIKTRGQQVTLSCSPISGHRSVSWYQQTPGQGLQFLFEYFSETQRNKGNFPGRFSGRQFSNSRSEMNVSTLELGDSALYLCASSLTSGRSSYNEQFFGPGTRLTVL.

The rearrangement uses TRBV7-8 and TRBJ2-3; 15 bases line up with TRBD2. Germline V lookup: CDR1 SGHVS, CDR2 FQNEAQ. The J segment lost 5 bases and the V segment lost 3 bases, leaving 6 bases of the junction unmatched. The CDR3 length is 17 residues. This CDR3 reads CASSFGTSGGRRDTQYF. CDR3 sequence (DNA): TGTGCCAGCAGCTTTGGGACTAGCGGGGGGCGAAGAGATACGCAGTATTTT.

The chain links TRBV7-2 to TRBJ2-7; 7 nucleotides match TRBD2. V shed 0 bases and J 0 bases; nucleotides not matched to a gene: 2. Germline V gives CDR1 SGHTA, CDR2 FQGNSA. The CDR3 sequence is 15 residues long. The CDR3 DNA reads TGTGCCAGCAGCTTAGCGGGGGGGGGCTCCTACGAGCAGTACTTC. Translating gives CASSLAGGGSYEQYF.

This chain links TRBV27 with TRBJ2-2; TRBD2 might be the D (6 bases). Germline CDR1 reads MNHEY; CDR2 reads SMNVEV (reference sequence). CDR3 length: 16 amino acids. Trimming removed 7 bases from V and 2 bases from J, with 17 bases in between. CDR3: CASTRREWYNTGELFF. CDR3 DNA sequence: TGTGCCAGCACGAGACGGGAGTGGTATAACACCGGGGAGCTGTTTTTT.